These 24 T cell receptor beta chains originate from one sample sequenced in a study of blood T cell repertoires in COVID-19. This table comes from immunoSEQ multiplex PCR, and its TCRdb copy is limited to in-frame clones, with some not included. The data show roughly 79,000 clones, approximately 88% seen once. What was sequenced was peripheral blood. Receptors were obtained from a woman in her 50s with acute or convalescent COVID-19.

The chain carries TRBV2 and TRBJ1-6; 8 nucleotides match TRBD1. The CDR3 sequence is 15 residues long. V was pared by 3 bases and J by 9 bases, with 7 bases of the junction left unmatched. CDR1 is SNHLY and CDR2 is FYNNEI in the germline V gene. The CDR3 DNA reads TGTGCCAGCAGTGATGTCGGACAGGGTCGTTCACCCCTCCACTTT. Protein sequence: CASSDVGQGRSPLHF.

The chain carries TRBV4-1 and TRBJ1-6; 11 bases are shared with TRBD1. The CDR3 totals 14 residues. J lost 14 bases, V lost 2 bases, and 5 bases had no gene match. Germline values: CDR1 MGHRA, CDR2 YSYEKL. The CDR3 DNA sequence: TGCGCCAGCAGCCAACCCGGGACAGGGGGAACCCTCCACTTT. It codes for CASSQPGTGGTLHF.

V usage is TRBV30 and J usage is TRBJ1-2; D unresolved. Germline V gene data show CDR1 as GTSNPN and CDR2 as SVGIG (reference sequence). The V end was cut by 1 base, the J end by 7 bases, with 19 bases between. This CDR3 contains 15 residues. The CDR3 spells CAWSARASRFGGYTF. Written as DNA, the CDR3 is TGTGCCTGGAGTGCGAGGGCCTCGCGGTTCGGTGGCTACACCTTC.

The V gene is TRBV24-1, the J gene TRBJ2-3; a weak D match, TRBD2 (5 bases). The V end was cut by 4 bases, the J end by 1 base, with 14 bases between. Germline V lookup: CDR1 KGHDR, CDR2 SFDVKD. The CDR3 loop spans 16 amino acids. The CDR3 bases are TGTGCCACCAGTGAGCGGACTGCGGCAGGCACAGATACGCAGTATTTT. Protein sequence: CATSERTAAGTDTQYF.

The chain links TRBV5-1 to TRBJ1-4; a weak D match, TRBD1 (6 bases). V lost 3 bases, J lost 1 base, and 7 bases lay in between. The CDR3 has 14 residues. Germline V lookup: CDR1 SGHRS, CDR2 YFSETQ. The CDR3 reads CASSWTETNEKLFF. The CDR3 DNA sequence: TGCGCCAGCAGCTGGACAGAAACTAATGAAAAACTGTTTTTT.

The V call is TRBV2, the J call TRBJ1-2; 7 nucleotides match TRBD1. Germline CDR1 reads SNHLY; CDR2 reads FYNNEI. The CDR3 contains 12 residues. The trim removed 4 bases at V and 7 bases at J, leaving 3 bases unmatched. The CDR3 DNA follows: TGTGCCAGCAGTGGTAACAGGGGTGGCTACACCTTC. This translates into CASSGNRGGYTF.

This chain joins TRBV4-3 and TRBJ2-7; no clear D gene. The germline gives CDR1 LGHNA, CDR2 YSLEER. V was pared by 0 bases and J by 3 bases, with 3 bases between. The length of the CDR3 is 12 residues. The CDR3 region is CASSQDGYEQYF. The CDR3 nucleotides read TGCGCCAGCAGCCAAGACGGCTACGAGCAGTACTTC.

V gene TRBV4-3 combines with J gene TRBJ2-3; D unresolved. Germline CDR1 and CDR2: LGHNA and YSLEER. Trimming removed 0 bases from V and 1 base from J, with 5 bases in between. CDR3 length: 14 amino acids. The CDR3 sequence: CASSQDIGTDTQYF. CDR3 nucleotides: TGCGCCAGCAGCCAAGATATCGGCACAGATACGCAGTATTTT.

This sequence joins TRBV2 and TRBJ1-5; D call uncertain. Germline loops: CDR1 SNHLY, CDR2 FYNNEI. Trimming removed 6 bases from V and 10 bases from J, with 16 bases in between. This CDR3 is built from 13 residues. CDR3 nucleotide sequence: TGTGCCAGCAGGGACGGAGCGGGCGGCCCCCAGCATTTT. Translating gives CASRDGAGGPQHF.

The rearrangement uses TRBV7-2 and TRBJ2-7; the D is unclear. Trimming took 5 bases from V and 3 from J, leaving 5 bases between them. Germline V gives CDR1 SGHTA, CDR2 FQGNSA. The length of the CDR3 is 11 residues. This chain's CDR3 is CASSLSYEQYF. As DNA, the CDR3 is TGTGCCAGCAGCCTCAGCTACGAGCAGTACTTC.

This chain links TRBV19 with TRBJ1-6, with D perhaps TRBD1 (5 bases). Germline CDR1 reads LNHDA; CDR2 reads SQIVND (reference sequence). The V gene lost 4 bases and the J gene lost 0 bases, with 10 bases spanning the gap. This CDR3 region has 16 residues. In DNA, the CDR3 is TGTGCCAGTAGTACCGCAGGGATCTCCTATAATTCACCCCTCCACTTT. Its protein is CASSTAGISYNSPLHF.

CDR3 region: CASSLREYNEQFF. The CDR3 DNA sequence: TGTGCCAGCAGCTTGCGGGAGTACAATGAGCAGTTCTTC. The J gene is TRBJ2-1, the V gene TRBV5-4, with D possibly matching TRBD2 (6 bases). There are 13 residues in the CDR3. Germline CDR1 SGHNT, CDR2 YYREEE (reference sequence). Trimming removed 1 base at V and 4 bases at J, with 6 bases between. The whole variable domain, remainder taken from reference TRBV5-4 and TRBJ2-1, is ETGVTQSPTHLIKTRGQQVTLRCSSQSGHNTVSWYQQALGQGPQFIFQYYREEENGRGNFPPRFSGLQFPNYSSELNVNALELDDSALYLCASSLREYNEQFFGPGTRLTVL.

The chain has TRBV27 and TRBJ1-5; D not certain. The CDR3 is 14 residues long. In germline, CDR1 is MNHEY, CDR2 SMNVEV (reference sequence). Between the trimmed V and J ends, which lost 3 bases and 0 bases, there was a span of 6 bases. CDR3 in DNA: TGTGCCAGCAGTTTCCTCTCTAGCAATCAGCCCCAGCATTTT. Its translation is CASSFLSSNQPQHF.

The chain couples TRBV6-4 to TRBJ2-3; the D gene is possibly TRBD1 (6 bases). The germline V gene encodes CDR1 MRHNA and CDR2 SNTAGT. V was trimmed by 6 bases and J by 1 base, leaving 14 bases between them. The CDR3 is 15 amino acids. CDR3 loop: CASSATGLGTDTQYF. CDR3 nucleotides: TGTGCCAGCAGCGCCACAGGGTTGGGCACAGATACGCAGTATTTT.

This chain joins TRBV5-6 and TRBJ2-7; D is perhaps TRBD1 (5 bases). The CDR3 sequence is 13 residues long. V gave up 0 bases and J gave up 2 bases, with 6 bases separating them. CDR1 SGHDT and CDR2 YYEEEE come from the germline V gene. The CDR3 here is CASSLGRAYEQYF. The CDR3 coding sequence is TGTGCCAGCAGCTTGGGCAGGGCCTACGAGCAGTACTTC.

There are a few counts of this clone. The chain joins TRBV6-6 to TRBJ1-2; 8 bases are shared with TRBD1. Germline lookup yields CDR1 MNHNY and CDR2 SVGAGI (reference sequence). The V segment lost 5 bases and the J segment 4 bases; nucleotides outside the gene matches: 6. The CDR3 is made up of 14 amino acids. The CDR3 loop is CASSDTDRGYGYTF. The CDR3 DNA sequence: TGTGCCAGCAGTGACACAGACAGGGGCTATGGCTACACCTTC.

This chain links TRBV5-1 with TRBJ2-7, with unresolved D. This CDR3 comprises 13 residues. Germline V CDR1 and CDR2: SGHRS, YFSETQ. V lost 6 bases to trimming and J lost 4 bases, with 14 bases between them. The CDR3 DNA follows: TGCGCCAGCACTAAGCGACCCAATTACGAGCAGTACTTC. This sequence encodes CASTKRPNYEQYF.

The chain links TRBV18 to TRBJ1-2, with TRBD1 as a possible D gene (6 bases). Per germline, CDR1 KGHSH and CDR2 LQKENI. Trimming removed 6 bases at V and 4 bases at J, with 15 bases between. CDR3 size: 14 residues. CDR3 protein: CASSTSARGYGYTF. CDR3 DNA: TGTGCCAGCTCCACGTCCGCCAGGGGCTATGGCTACACCTTC.

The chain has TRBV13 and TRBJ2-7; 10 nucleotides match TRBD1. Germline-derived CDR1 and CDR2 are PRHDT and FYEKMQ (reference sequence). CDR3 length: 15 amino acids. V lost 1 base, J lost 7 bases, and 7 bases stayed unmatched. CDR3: CASSLAPGQGREQYF. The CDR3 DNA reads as TGTGCCAGCAGCTTAGCCCCGGGACAGGGGAGGGAGCAGTACTTC.

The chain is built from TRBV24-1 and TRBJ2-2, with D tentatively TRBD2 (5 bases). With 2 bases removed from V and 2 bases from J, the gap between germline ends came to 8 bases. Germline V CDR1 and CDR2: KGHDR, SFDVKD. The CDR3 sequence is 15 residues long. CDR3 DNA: TGTGCCACCAGTGATTCGACGGGAAACACCGGGGAGCTGTTTTTT. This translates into CATSDSTGNTGELFF.

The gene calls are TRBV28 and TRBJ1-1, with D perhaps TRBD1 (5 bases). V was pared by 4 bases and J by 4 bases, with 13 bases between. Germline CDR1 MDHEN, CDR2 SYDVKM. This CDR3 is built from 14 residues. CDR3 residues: CASSWRGESTEAFF. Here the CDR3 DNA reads TGTGCCAGCAGTTGGCGGGGGGAAAGCACTGAAGCTTTCTTT.

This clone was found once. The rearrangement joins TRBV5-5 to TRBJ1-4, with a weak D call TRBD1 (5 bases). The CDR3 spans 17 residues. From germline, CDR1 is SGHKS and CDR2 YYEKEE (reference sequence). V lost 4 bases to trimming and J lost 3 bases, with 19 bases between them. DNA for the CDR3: TGTGCCAGCAGCCCCATCGGGGGGGAGCGGCCTAATGAAAAACTGTTTTTT. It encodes CASSPIGGERPNEKLFF.

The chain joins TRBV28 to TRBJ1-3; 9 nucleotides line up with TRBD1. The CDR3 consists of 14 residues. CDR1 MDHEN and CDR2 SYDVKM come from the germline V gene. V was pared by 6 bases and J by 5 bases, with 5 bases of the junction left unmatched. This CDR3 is CASSGQGLRNTIYF. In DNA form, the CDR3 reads TGTGCCAGCAGCGGACAGGGGTTGCGAAACACCATATATTTT.

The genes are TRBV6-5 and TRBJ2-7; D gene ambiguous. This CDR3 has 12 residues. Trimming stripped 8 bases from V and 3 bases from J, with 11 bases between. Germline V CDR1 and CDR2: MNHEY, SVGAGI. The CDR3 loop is CASSRKLYEQYF. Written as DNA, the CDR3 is TGTGCCAGCTCCCGAAAACTCTACGAGCAGTACTTC.